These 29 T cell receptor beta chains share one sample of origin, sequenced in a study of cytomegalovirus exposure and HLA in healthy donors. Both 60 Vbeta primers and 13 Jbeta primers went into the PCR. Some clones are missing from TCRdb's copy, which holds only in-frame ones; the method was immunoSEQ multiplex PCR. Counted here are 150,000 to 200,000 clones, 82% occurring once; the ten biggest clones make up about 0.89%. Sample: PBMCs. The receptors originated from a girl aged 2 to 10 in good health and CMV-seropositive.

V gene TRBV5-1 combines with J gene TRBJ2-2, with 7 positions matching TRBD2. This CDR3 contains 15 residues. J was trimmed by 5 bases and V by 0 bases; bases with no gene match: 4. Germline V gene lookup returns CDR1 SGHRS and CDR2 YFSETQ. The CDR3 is CASSLEGGQTGELFF. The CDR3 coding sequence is TGCGCCAGCAGCTTGGAGGGAGGGCAGACCGGGGAGCTGTTTTTT. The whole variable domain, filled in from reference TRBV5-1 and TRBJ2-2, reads KAGVTQTPRYLIKTRGQQVTLSCSPISGHRSVSWYQQTPGQGLQFLFEYFSETQRNKGNFPGRFSGRQFSNSRSEMNVSTLELGDSALYLCASSLEGGQTGELFFGEGSRLTVL.

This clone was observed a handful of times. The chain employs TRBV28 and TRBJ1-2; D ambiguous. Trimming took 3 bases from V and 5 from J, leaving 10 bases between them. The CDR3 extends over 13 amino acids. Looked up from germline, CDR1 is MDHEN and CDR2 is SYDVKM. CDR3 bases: TGTGCCAGCAGTTTCCGAACACAGTATGGCTACACCTTC. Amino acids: CASSFRTQYGYTF.

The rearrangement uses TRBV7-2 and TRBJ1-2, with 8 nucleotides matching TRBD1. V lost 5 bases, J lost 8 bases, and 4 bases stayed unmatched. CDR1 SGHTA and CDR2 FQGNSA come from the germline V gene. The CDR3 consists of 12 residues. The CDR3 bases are TGTGCCAGCAGCCAGGGGGCATCGGGCTACACCTTC. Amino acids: CASSQGASGYTF. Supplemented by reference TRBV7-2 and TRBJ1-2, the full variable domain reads GAGVSQSPSNKVTEKGKDVELRCDPISGHTALYWYRQSLGQGLEFLIYFQGNSAPDKSGLPSDRFSAERTGGSVSTLTIQRTQQEDSAVYLCASSQGASGYTFGSGTRLTVV.

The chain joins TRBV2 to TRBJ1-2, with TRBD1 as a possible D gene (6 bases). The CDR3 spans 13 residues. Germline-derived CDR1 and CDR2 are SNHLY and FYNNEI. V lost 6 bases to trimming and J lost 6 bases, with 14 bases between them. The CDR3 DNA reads TGTGCCAGCAGGGCGGGGGGCCCCCATGGCTACACCTTC. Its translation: CASRAGGPHGYTF.

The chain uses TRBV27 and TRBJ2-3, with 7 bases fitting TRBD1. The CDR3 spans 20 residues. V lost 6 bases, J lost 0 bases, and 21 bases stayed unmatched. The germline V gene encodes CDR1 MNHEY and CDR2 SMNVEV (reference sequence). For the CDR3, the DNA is TGTGCCAGCAGCCTGTTCTCACCGGGACAGCAGTTCTCTAGCACAGATACGCAGTATTTT. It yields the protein CASSLFSPGQQFSSTDTQYF.

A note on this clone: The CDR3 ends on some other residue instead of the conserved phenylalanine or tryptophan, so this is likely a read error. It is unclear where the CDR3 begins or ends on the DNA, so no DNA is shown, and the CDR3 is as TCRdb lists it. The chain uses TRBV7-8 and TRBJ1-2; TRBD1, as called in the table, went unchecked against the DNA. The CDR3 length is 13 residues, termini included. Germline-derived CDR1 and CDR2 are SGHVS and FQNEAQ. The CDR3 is CASSLEPGGRPRL.

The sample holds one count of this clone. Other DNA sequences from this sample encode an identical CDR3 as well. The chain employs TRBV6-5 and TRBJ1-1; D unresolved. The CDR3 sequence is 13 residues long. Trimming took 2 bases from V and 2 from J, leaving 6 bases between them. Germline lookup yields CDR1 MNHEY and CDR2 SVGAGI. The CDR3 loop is CASSYGQNTEAFF. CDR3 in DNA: TGTGCCAGCAGTTACGGCCAAAACACTGAAGCTTTCTTT.

The CDR3 here is CASSYDTGRINQPQHF. In DNA form, the CDR3 reads TGTGCCAGCAGTTACGACACAGGGCGGATTAATCAGCCCCAGCATTTT. V and J are TRBV6-6 and TRBJ1-5; D is possibly TRBD1 (6 bases). V lost 2 bases and J lost 4, with 15 bases in between. CDR1 MNHNY and CDR2 SVGAGI come from the germline V gene (reference sequence). The CDR3 totals 16 residues.

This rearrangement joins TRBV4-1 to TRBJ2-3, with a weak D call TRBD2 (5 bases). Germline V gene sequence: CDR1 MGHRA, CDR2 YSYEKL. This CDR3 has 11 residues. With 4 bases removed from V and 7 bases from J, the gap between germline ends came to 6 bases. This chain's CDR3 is CASSPGNTQYF. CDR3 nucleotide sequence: TGCGCCAGCAGCCCGGGAAATACGCAGTATTTT.

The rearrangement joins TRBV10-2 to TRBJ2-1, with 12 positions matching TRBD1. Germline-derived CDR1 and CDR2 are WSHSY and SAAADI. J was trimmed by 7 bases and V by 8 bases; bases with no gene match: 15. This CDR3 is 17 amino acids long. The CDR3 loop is CASGPGQGAEGWNEQFF. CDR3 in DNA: TGCGCCAGCGGTCCGGGACAGGGGGCGGAAGGGTGGAATGAGCAGTTCTTC.

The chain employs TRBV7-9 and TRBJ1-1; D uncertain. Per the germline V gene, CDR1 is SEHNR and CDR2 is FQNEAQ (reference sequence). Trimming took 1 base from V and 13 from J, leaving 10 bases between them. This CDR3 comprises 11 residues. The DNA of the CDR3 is TGTGCCAGCAGCTTAGGGAGGGAGGGTTTCTTT. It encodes CASSLGREGFF.

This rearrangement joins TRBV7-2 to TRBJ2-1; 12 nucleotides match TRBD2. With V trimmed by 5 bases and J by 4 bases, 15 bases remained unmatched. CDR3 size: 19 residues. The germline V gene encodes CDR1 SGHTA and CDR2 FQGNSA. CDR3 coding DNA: TGTGCCAGCAGCACGGGAAGACTAGCGGGAGTCACGTTTTACAATGAGCAGTTCTTC. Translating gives CASSTGRLAGVTFYNEQFF.

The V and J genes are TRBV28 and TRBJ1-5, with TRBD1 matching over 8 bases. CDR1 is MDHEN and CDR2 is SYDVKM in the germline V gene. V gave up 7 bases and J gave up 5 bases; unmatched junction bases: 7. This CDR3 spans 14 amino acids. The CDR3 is CASMVDRAHQPQHF. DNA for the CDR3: TGTGCCAGCATGGTGGACAGGGCCCATCAGCCCCAGCATTTT.

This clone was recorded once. The CDR3, as DNA: TGTGCCAGCAGTGAAGGTGCCAGAAATGAGCAGTTCTTC. Protein sequence: CASSEGARNEQFF. The chain recombines TRBV2 with TRBJ2-1; D is unclear. The CDR3 is made up of 13 amino acids. CDR1 SNHLY and CDR2 FYNNEI come from the germline V gene. V was pared by 1 base and J by 7 bases, with 8 bases between. Full variable domain (missing parts from reference TRBV2 and TRBJ2-1): EPEVTQTPSHQVTQMGQEVILRCVPISNHLYFYWYRQILGQKVEFLVSFYNNEISEKSEIFDDQFSVERPDGSNFTLKIRSTKLEDSAMYFCASSEGARNEQFFGPGTRLTVL.

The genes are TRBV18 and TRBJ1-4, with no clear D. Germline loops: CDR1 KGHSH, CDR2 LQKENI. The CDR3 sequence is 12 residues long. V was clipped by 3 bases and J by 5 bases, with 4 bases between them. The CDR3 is CASSPPNEKLFF. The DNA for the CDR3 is TGTGCCAGCTCACCCCCGAATGAAAAACTGTTTTTT.

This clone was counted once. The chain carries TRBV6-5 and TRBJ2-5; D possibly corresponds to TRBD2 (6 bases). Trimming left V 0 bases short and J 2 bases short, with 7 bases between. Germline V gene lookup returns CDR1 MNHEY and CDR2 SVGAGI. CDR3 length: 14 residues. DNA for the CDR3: TGTGCCAGCAGTTACTCGGCGGGGCAAGAGACCCAGTACTTC. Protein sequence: CASSYSAGQETQYF.

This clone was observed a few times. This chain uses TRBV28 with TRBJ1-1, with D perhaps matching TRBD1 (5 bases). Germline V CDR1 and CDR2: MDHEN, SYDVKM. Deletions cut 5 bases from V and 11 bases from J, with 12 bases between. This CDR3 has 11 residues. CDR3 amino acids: CASSGAGRAFF. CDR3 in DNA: TGTGCCAGCAGTGGGGCAGGGAGGGCTTTCTTT.

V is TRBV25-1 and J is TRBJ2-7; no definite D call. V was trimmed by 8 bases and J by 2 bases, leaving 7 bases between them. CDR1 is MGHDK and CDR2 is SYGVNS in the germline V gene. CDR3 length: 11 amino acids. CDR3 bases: TGTGCCAGCGCTCAGACCTACGAGCAGTACTTC. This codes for CASAQTYEQYF.

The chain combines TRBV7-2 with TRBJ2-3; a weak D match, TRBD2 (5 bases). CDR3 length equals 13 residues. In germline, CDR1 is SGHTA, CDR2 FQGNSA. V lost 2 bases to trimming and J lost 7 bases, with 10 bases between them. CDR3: CASSLQNGNTQYF. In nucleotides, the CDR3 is TGTGCCAGCAGCTTACAGAACGGGAATACGCAGTATTTT.

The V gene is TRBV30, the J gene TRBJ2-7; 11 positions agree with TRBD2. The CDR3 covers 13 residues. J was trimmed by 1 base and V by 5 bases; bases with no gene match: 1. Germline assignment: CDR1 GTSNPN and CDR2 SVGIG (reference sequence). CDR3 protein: CAWGLAGSYEQYF. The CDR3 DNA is TGTGCCTGGGGACTAGCGGGTTCCTACGAGCAGTACTTC. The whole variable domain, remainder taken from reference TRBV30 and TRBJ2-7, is SQTIHQWPATLVQPVGSPLSLECTVEGTSNPNLYWYRQAAGRGLQLLFYSVGIGQISSEVPQNLSASRPQDRQFILSSKKLLLSDSGFYLCAWGLAGSYEQYFGPGTRLTVT.

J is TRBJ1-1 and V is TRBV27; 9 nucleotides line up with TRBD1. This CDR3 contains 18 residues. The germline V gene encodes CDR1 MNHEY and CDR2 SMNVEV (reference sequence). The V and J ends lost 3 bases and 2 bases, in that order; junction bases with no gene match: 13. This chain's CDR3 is CASSFLGQGRPGNTEAFF. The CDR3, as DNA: TGTGCCAGCAGTTTCCTCGGACAGGGGAGGCCTGGAAACACTGAAGCTTTCTTT.

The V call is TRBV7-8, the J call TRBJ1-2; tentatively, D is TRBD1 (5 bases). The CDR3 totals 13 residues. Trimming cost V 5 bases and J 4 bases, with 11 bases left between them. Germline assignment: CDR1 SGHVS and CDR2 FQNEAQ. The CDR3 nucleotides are TGTGCCAGCAGCCCCGCAGGGTCCTATGGCTACACCTTC. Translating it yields CASSPAGSYGYTF.

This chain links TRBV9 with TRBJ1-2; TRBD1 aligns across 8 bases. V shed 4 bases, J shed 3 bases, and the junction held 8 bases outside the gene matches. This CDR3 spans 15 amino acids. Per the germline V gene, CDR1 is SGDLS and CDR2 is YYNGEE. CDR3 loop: CASSPQTGAYYGYTF. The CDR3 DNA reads TGTGCCAGCAGCCCCCAGACAGGGGCTTACTATGGCTACACCTTC.

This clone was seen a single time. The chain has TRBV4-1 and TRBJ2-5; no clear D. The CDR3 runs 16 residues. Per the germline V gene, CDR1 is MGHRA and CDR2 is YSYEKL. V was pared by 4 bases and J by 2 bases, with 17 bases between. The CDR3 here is CASSPSLSRGQETQYF. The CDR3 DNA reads TGCGCCAGCAGCCCAAGTTTAAGTCGAGGACAAGAGACCCAGTACTTC.

The CDR3 reads CASSERPGTGNTEAFF. The CDR3 bases are TGTGCCAGCAGCGAGCGTCCCGGGACAGGGAATACTGAAGCTTTCTTT. V usage is TRBV7-8 and J usage is TRBJ1-1; 9 nucleotides match TRBD1. CDR3 length: 16 residues. V shed 5 bases and J 5 bases; nucleotides not matched to a gene: 12. The germline V gene has CDR1 SGHVS and CDR2 FQNEAQ.

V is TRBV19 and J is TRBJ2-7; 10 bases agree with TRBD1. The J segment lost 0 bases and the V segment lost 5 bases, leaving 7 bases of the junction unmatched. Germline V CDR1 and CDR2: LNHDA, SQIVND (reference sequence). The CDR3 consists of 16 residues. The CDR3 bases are TGTGCCAGTAGTCGGGGGACAGGGGAGTCCTCCTACGAGCAGTACTTC. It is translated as CASSRGTGESSYEQYF.

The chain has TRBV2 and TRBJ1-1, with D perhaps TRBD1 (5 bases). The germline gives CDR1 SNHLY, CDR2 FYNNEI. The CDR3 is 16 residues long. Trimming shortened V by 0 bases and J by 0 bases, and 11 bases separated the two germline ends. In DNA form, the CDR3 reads TGTGCCAGCAGTGAAGCGGGACTGGCCATGAACACTGAAGCTTTCTTT. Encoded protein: CASSEAGLAMNTEAFF.

This chain's CDR3 is CASSGGTAATYEQYF. The CDR3 region has the DNA TGTGCCAGCAGCGGTGGGACAGCTGCAACCTACGAGCAGTACTTC. The rearrangement links TRBV6-1 to TRBJ2-7; 7 nucleotides agree with TRBD1. The V gene's germline CDR1 is MNHNS and CDR2 SASEGT. The CDR3 has 15 residues. J lost 2 bases, V lost 6 bases, and 10 bases had no gene match.

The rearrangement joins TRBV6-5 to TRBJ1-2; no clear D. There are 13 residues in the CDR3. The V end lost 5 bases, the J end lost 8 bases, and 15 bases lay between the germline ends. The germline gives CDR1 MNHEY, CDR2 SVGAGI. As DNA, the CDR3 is TGTGCCAGCAGTCCCATATTCACGGGGGGCTACACCTTC. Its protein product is CASSPIFTGGYTF.